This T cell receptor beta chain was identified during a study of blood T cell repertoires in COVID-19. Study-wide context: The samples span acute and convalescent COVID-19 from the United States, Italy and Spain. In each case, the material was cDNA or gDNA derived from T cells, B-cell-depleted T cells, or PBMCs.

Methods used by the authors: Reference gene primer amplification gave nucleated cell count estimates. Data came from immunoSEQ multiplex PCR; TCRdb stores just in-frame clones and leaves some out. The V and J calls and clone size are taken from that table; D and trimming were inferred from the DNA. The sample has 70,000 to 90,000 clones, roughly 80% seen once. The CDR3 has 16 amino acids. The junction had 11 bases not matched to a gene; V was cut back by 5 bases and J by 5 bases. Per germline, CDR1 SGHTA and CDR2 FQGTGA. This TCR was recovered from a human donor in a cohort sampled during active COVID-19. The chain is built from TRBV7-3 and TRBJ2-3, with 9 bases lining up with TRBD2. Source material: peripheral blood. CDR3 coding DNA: TGTGCCAGCAGCATCTCTAGCGGGATCGAGGGAGATACGCAGTATTTT. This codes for CASSISSGIEGDTQYF.